This T cell receptor (beta chain) is from a study of cytomegalovirus exposure and HLA in healthy donors. Samples came from healthy bone marrow donors. Germline V gene data show CDR1 as SGHNT and CDR2 as YYREEE (reference sequence). The CDR3 is 15 amino acids. The V and J ends lost 0 bases and 2 bases respectively, with 12 bases between them. Note on this clone: The antigen is undetermined.

Broader study findings: Further analysis, carried out later, found HLA-associated TCR beta chains more clonally expanded than equally common other chains. Researchers reported in a later analysis that common viral pathogens appeared linked to several top clusters. Earlier analysis found most TCR beta V segments productive about 87% or about 30% of the time.

PCR employed 60 Vbeta and 13 Jbeta primers. TCRdb's table, derived via immunoSEQ multiplex PCR, lists solely in-frame clones and lacks some. The repertoire holds about 130,000 clones, with about 66% as singletons. The material sequenced was PBMCs. The source of this sequence is a human donor in good health. The chain joins TRBV5-4 to TRBJ2-7; tentative D call: TRBD2 (6 bases). CDR3 sequence: CASSLGVAAAYEQYF. CDR3 nucleotide sequence: TGTGCCAGCAGCTTGGGAGTAGCGGCAGCCTACGAGCAGTACTTC. Filled out from reference TRBV5-4 and TRBJ2-7, the complete variable domain reads ETGVTQSPTHLIKTRGQQVTLRCSSQSGHNTVSWYQQALGQGPQFIFQYYREEENGRGNFPPRFSGLQFPNYSSELNVNALELDDSALYLCASSLGVAAAYEQYFGPGTRLTVT.